These 10 T cell receptor beta chains were all obtained from the same sample, sequenced in a study of blood T cell repertoires in COVID-19. This table comes from immunoSEQ multiplex PCR, and its TCRdb copy is limited to in-frame clones, with some not included. Seen here are 220,000 or so clones, 90% observed once, and the top ten hold about 15%. Sequencing was done on a sample of PBMCs or T cells enriched from blood (not recorded which). These receptors were taken from a man aged 25-45 years who had been exposed to COVID-19.

The V and J genes are TRBV9 and TRBJ2-3; D remains ambiguous. V lost 4 bases and J lost 3, with 15 bases in between. Germline V gene data show CDR1 as SGDLS and CDR2 as YYNGEE. This CDR3 spans 15 amino acids. The CDR3 region is CASSPGASSTDTQYF. The CDR3, as DNA: TGTGCCAGCAGCCCGGGTGCTAGTTCGACAGATACGCAGTATTTT. Supplemented by reference TRBV9 and TRBJ2-3, the full variable domain reads DSGVTQTPKHLITATGQRVTLRCSPRSGDLSVYWYQQSLDQGLQFLIQYYNGEERAKGNILERFSAQQFPDLHSELNLSSLELGDSALYFCASSPGASSTDTQYFGPGTRLTVL.

The genes are TRBV4-1 and TRBJ2-1; 7 nucleotides line up with TRBD2. V lost 1 base to trimming and J lost 7 bases; unmatched junction nucleotides: 13. The CDR3 contains 17 residues. Germline CDR1 reads MGHRA; CDR2 reads YSYEKL. The CDR3 nucleotides read TGCGCCAGCAGCCAAGGGACTAGAGGGTTGGATGCAAATGAGCAGTTCTTC. This codes for CASSQGTRGLDANEQFF.

This chain uses TRBV18 with TRBJ1-6, with 7 positions matching TRBD1. The V gene end was trimmed by 1 base and the J gene end by 5 bases; junction bases not matched to a gene: 2. The CDR3 length is 15 residues. Germline V gene data show CDR1 as KGHSH and CDR2 as LQKENI. CDR3 sequence: CASSPRQGDNSPLHF. The CDR3 DNA is TGTGCCAGCTCACCACGGCAGGGGGATAATTCACCCCTCCACTTT.

This clone was observed a single time. This sequence joins TRBV4-2 and TRBJ1-1, with D possibly TRBD1 on 5 matching bases. This CDR3 region has 15 residues. With 3 bases removed from V and 3 bases from J, the gap between germline ends came to 14 bases. CDR1 and CDR2 (germline): LGHNA, YNFKEQ. In DNA, the CDR3 is TGTGCCAGCAGCCATGTTACAGGTCGGGACACTGAAGCTTTCTTT. Its translation is CASSHVTGRDTEAFF.

Here the CDR3 reads CSVEETGAGNTIYF. Here the CDR3 DNA reads TGCAGCGTTGAAGAGACAGGGGCTGGAAACACCATATATTTT. The V call is TRBV29-1, the J call TRBJ1-3; the match to TRBD1 covers 8 bases. CDR1 SQVTM and CDR2 ANQGSEA come from the germline V gene. This CDR3 region has 14 residues. V lost 0 bases, J lost 2 bases, and 0 bases stayed unmatched.

The chain recombines TRBV14 with TRBJ2-2; D might be TRBD1 (6 bases). With 1 base removed from V and 10 bases from J, the gap between germline ends came to 16 bases. The CDR3 loop spans 15 amino acids. CDR1 and CDR2 from the germline V gene are SGHDN and FVKESK. CDR3 protein: CASSQGGATGEELFF. CDR3 DNA: TGTGCCAGCAGCCAAGGGGGCGCGACAGGCGAGGAGCTGTTTTTT.

This chain joins TRBV9 and TRBJ2-3, with D unclear. The CDR3 runs to 13 residues. The germline V and J ends were trimmed by 1 base and 4 bases, with 7 bases remaining between them. Germline assignment: CDR1 SGDLS and CDR2 YYNGEE. This CDR3 reads CASSVFEADTQYF. The CDR3 region has the DNA TGTGCCAGCAGCGTATTTGAGGCAGATACGCAGTATTTT.

V and J are TRBV5-6 and TRBJ2-1, with 11 bases lining up with TRBD2. The CDR3 totals 16 residues. Per germline, CDR1 SGHDT and CDR2 YYEEEE. Losses at the gene ends were 4 bases for V and 6 bases for J; bases not matched to a gene: 9. The CDR3 sequence is CASSPVTSGGFNEQFF. CDR3 sequence (DNA): TGTGCCAGCAGCCCGGTAACTAGCGGGGGATTCAATGAGCAGTTCTTC.

The J gene is TRBJ2-2, the V gene TRBV30; 11 bases align to TRBD2. J lost 4 bases, V lost 5 bases, and 9 bases had no gene match. This CDR3 spans 16 amino acids. Germline CDR1 reads GTSNPN; CDR2 reads SVGIG (reference sequence). This CDR3 reads CAWDSSGGSLTGELFF. CDR3 bases: TGTGCCTGGGACTCTAGCGGGGGGTCCCTCACCGGGGAGCTGTTTTTT.

This clone was recorded once. The chain couples TRBV19 to TRBJ1-1; D unclear. V was clipped by 9 bases and J by 1 base, with 18 bases between them. The V gene's germline CDR1 is LNHDA and CDR2 SQIVND (reference sequence). This CDR3 has 15 amino acids. The CDR3 reads CASRITGVGNTEAFF. DNA for the CDR3: TGTGCCAGCAGGATCACGGGAGTGGGGAACACTGAAGCTTTCTTT.